This TCR beta chain was sequenced in a study of control samples from healthy donors and cancer patients (dated by TCRdb to about 2020). The library was built by means of the immunoSEQ multiplex PCR assay. The clones in this table, taken by TCRdb from immuneACCESS, are in-frame only. Not every clone is retained; where verified, under half of the shortfall comes from an unresolved V gene, and the cause of the rest is unknown. A total of over 15,000 clones appear in this sample, more than 75% of them only once. Together, the top ten hold under 14% of the sample. As to this clone: Its recognized antigen is unknown. It has no much larger one-base neighbor in the sample; base qualities were not kept.

CDR1 and CDR2 are read off the germline V gene as SGHTA and FQGNSA. Including the terminal cysteine and phenylalanine, the CDR3 comprises 17 residues. Only the CDR3 region is kept as DNA, spanning 51 bases read in frame from base 1. V is pared back by 1 base and J by 6 bases, with 20 bases lying between the germline termini. This clonotype originated in a woman aged 70 to 79 with colorectal cancer. The sequenced sample consisted of PBMCs. The rearranged chain carries TRBV7-2 and TRBJ2-3; the D segment could be TRBD2, given 6 matching bases. The nucleotides are TGTGCCAGCAGCTTAGTGGGGAGGTGGGACCAAGGGGATACGCAGTATTTT. The translation is CASSLVGRWDQGDTQYF.